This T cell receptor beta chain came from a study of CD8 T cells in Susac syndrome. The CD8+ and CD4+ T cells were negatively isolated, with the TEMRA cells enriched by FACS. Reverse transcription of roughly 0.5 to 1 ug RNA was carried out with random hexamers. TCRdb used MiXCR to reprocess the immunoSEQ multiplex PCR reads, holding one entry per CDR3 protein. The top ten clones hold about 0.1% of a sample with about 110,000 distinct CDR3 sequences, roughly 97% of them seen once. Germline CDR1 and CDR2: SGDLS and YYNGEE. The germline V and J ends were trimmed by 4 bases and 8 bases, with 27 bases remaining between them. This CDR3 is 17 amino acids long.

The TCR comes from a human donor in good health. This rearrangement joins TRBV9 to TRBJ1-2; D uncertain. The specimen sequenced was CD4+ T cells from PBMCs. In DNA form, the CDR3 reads TGTGCCAGCAGCCCTACCCTGGACGGACTATCCACGGAGGGCTACACCTTC. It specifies CASSPTLDGLSTEGYTF.